The 24 T cell receptor beta chains presented below share a single source sample, sequenced in a study of blood T cell repertoires in COVID-19. The method was immunoSEQ multiplex PCR; TCRdb's version includes in-frame clones alone and lacks a portion of them. The table lists under 150,000 clones, about 77% of them singletons, with approximately 25% in the top ten. Material: peripheral blood. The receptors stem from a human donor in a cohort sampled during active COVID-19.

The genes are TRBV7-2 and TRBJ1-1; TRBD1 matches 8 bases. The CDR3 totals 13 residues. The V gene end was trimmed by 5 bases and the J gene end by 8 bases; junction bases not matched to a gene: 7. CDR1 SGHTA and CDR2 FQGNSA come from the germline V gene. The CDR3 loop reads CASSQPGTGEAFF. The CDR3, as DNA: TGTGCCAGCAGCCAACCAGGGACAGGAGAAGCTTTCTTT.

CDR3 coding DNA: TGTGCCAGCACTAAGTCAGGCTACGAGCAGTACTTC. This gives the protein CASTKSGYEQYF. The chain recombines TRBV5-6 with TRBJ2-7; D is uncertain. V lost 6 bases to trimming and J lost 3 bases, with 10 bases between them. Germline values: CDR1 SGHDT, CDR2 YYEEEE. This CDR3 contains 12 residues.

V gene TRBV7-2 combines with J gene TRBJ1-2; 10 bases align to TRBD1. This CDR3 spans 14 amino acids. The V gene end was trimmed by 3 bases and the J gene end by 4 bases; junction bases not matched to a gene: 2. Germline V gene lookup returns CDR1 SGHTA and CDR2 FQGNSA. The CDR3 DNA follows: TGTGCCAGCAGCTTCGGACAGGGGGGCTATGGCTACACCTTC. It translates to CASSFGQGGYGYTF.

V gene TRBV7-3 combines with J gene TRBJ2-3, with TRBD2 identical over 8 bases. CDR1 SGHTA and CDR2 FQGTGA come from the germline V gene. The CDR3 contains 15 residues. With 5 bases clipped from V and 1 base from J, the junction kept 5 bases outside the gene matches. CDR3 in DNA: TGTGCCAGCAGCCGGACTAGCACTCGCACAGATACGCAGTATTTT. It specifies CASSRTSTRTDTQYF.

The gene calls are TRBV7-3 and TRBJ1-1; TRBD1 aligns across 7 bases. The CDR3 totals 14 residues. V was pared by 5 bases and J by 5 bases, with 8 bases of the junction left unmatched. Germline V lookup: CDR1 SGHTA, CDR2 FQGTGA. The CDR3 DNA reads as TGTGCCAGCAGCCTATCAGGGGGAATTACTGAAGCTTTCTTT. Its translation: CASSLSGGITEAFF.

This clone was recorded once. The chain couples TRBV28 to TRBJ2-7; possible D gene TRBD1, 5 bases. Germline V lookup: CDR1 MDHEN, CDR2 SYDVKM. Trimming took 5 bases from V and 12 from J, leaving 17 bases between them. The CDR3 sequence is 12 residues long. DNA of the CDR3: TGTGCCAGCAGTGCCCCAGGGAAGGATCGGTACTTC. This codes for CASSAPGKDRYF.

This clone was recorded only once. The chain employs TRBV6-5 and TRBJ1-5, with 11 positions matching TRBD1. CDR3 length: 15 amino acids. J was trimmed by 7 bases and V by 5 bases; bases with no gene match: 7. From germline, CDR1 is MNHEY and CDR2 SVGAGI. For the CDR3, the DNA is TGTGCCAGCAGTACCAGGACAGGGGGCGGCCAGCCCCAGCATTTT. Its protein is CASSTRTGGGQPQHF.

The chain employs TRBV3-1 (or the pseudogene TRBV3-2) and TRBJ1-1; unclear D gene. V was shortened by 4 bases and J by 3 bases, with 9 bases between the two germline ends. This CDR3 contains 13 residues. CDR1 is LGHDT and CDR2 is YNNKEL in the germline V gene (reference sequence). Here the CDR3 DNA reads TGTGCCAGCAGCCCACAGATTTACACTGAAGCTTTCTTT. Translation: CASSPQIYTEAFF.

J is TRBJ2-5 and V is TRBV7-2; 8 nucleotides align to TRBD2. CDR1 is SGHTA and CDR2 is FQGNSA in the germline V gene. CDR3 length: 15 amino acids. J was trimmed by 5 bases and V by 5 bases; bases with no gene match: 10. CDR3 protein: CASSLSGTARETQYF. CDR3 nucleotide sequence: TGTGCCAGCAGCCTTAGCGGGACCGCCCGGGAGACCCAGTACTTC.

This rearrangement joins TRBV5-4 to TRBJ1-2; the match to TRBD1 covers 11 bases. The V gene end was trimmed by 2 bases and the J gene end by 2 bases; junction bases not matched to a gene: 5. The V gene's germline CDR1 is SGHNT and CDR2 YYREEE (reference sequence). The length of the CDR3 is 16 residues. In DNA form, the CDR3 reads TGTGCCAGCAGCTTTCGGGGGACAGGGGGAAACTATGGCTACACCTTC. It specifies CASSFRGTGGNYGYTF.

V is TRBV5-4 and J is TRBJ2-6, with 9 bases matching TRBD1. The CDR3 sequence is 18 residues long. Unmatched junction bases numbered 8, after V lost 4 bases and J lost 0 bases. CDR1 is SGHNT, CDR2 YYREEE, per germline (reference sequence). The CDR3 coding sequence is TGTGCCAGCAGCGGGGCGGACAGGGGAATCTCTGGGGCCAACGTCCTGACTTTC. Its translation: CASSGADRGISGANVLTF.

The chain couples TRBV2 to TRBJ1-1; D ambiguous. This CDR3 region has 13 residues. Deletions cut 7 bases from V and 4 bases from J, with 13 bases between. The germline V gene encodes CDR1 SNHLY and CDR2 FYNNEI. The CDR3 is CASKPQSLTEAFF. The CDR3 bases are TGTGCCAGCAAACCACAGTCTCTCACTGAAGCTTTCTTT.

The chain has TRBV20-1 and TRBJ2-7; 8 bases fit TRBD2. The CDR3 runs 14 residues. Germline trimming cut 3 bases from V and 1 base from J; bases unmatched to any gene: 5. Germline CDR1 reads DFQATT; CDR2 reads SNEGSKA (reference sequence). CDR3 region: CSASPSGSSYEQYF. DNA of the CDR3: TGCAGTGCTAGTCCGAGCGGGAGTTCCTACGAGCAGTACTTC.

The J gene is TRBJ1-2, the V gene TRBV10-3; tentative D call: TRBD1 (5 bases). Trimming took 3 bases from V and 6 from J, leaving 20 bases between them. The CDR3 covers 16 residues. From germline, CDR1 is ENHRY and CDR2 SYGVKD. In DNA form, the CDR3 reads TGTGCCATCAGTGAATATGAGGGAGGGGCAACTAATGGCTACACCTTC. Protein product: CAISEYEGGATNGYTF.

Remarks on this clone: Different DNA sequences within this sample yield the same CDR3. The rearrangement joins TRBV2 to TRBJ1-1; 7 bases fit TRBD1. The CDR3 has 14 residues. Germline CDR1 SNHLY, CDR2 FYNNEI. The trim removed 2 bases at V and 2 bases at J, leaving 2 bases unmatched. The CDR3 nucleotides are TGTGCCAGCAGTGAAAGAGGGGGCAACACTGAAGCTTTCTTT. It encodes CASSERGGNTEAFF. The entire variable domain, with the rest obtained from reference TRBV2 and TRBJ1-1, is as follows: EPEVTQTPSHQVTQMGQEVILRCVPISNHLYFYWYRQILGQKVEFLVSFYNNEISEKSEIFDDQFSVERPDGSNFTLKIRSTKLEDSAMYFCASSERGGNTEAFFGQGTRLTVV.

The chain links TRBV28 to TRBJ1-1; D gene ambiguous. Germline lookup yields CDR1 MDHEN and CDR2 SYDVKM. This CDR3 comprises 12 residues. Trimming took off 7 bases at V and 8 bases at J, with 14 bases between the two ends. The CDR3 region is CASTPGLGEAFF. As DNA, the CDR3 is TGTGCCAGCACCCCGGGATTGGGGGAAGCTTTCTTT. Looking up the rest from reference TRBV28 and TRBJ1-1 gives the full variable domain: DVKVTQSSRYLVKRTGEKVFLECVQDMDHENMFWYRQDPGLGLRLIYFSYDVKMKEKGDIPEGYSVSREKKERFSLILESASTNQTSMYLCASTPGLGEAFFGQGTRLTVV.

The genes are TRBV2 and TRBJ1-1; D uncertain. Trimming stripped 7 bases from V and 4 bases from J, with 16 bases between. CDR1 SNHLY and CDR2 FYNNEI come from the germline V gene. The CDR3 consists of 14 residues. The DNA for the CDR3 is TGTGCCAGCAACCCGGGATACCTGGGCACTGAAGCTTTCTTT. Its protein is CASNPGYLGTEAFF.

The chain uses TRBV19 and TRBJ1-2; tentatively, D is TRBD1 (5 bases). The CDR3 loop spans 15 amino acids. The V and J ends lost 3 bases and 1 base respectively, with 12 bases between them. The V gene's germline CDR1 is LNHDA and CDR2 SQIVND (reference sequence). The CDR3 is CASSMSGTNNYGYTF. Here the CDR3 DNA reads TGTGCCAGTAGTATGTCAGGGACTAATAACTATGGCTACACCTTC.

V gene TRBV19 combines with J gene TRBJ1-6; 9 bases are a match to TRBD1. The CDR3 is made up of 16 amino acids. V lost 6 bases to trimming and J lost 0 bases; unmatched junction nucleotides: 3. Germline assignment: CDR1 LNHDA and CDR2 SQIVND (reference sequence). As DNA, the CDR3 is TGTGCCAGTAGGGGACAGGGTAGCTCCTATAATTCACCCCTCCACTTT. Amino acids: CASRGQGSSYNSPLHF. Full variable domain (remainder filled in from reference TRBV19 and TRBJ1-6): DGGITQSPKYLFRKEGQNVTLSCEQNLNHDAMYWYRQDPGQGLRLIYYSQIVNDFQKGDIAEGYSVSREKKESFPLTVTSAQKNPTAFYLCASRGQGSSYNSPLHFGNGTRLTVT.

The sample holds a few counts of this clone. The chain uses TRBV15 and TRBJ1-2; D is uncertain. This CDR3 has 12 amino acids. The V and J ends lost 1 base and 4 bases respectively, with 4 bases between them. Germline CDR1 LNHNV, CDR2 YYDKDF (reference sequence). The DNA for the CDR3 is TGTGCCACCAGCAGAGTCGGCTATGGCTACACCTTC. Translated: CATSRVGYGYTF.

This clone was seen only a few times. The chain recombines TRBV25-1 with TRBJ2-1, with TRBD1 matching over 9 bases. CDR3 length equals 13 residues. CDR1 MGHDK and CDR2 SYGVNS come from the germline V gene. After removal of 8 bases from V and 4 bases from J, the junction contained 3 bases not matched to a gene. The CDR3: CASQGQGYNEQFF. CDR3 nucleotides: TGTGCCAGCCAAGGACAGGGGTACAATGAGCAGTTCTTC. The entire variable domain, with the rest obtained from reference TRBV25-1 and TRBJ2-1, is as follows: EADIYQTPRYLVIGTGKKITLECSQTMGHDKMYWYQQDPGMELHLIHYSYGVNSTEKGDLSSESTVSRIRTEHFPLTLESARPSHTSQYLCASQGQGYNEQFFGPGTRLTVL.

This clone was seen only a few times. Sequence at one end of the junction differs from germline and may be a read error. The chain couples TRBV7-3 to TRBJ1-2; 7 bases map to TRBD1. This CDR3 has 13 residues. CDR1 and CDR2 from the germline V gene are SGHTA and FQGTGA. The CDR3 bases are TGTGCCAGCAGCTTAACCCCGGGACAGCAAACCTCCTTC. Its protein is CASSLTPGQQTSF.

A few counts support this clone. The chain recombines TRBV7-8 with TRBJ2-1, with 14 bases lining up with TRBD2. The CDR3 is 17 amino acids. Trimming at V came to 5 bases and at J to 2 bases, leaving 5 bases not matched to a gene. From germline, CDR1 is SGHVS and CDR2 FQNEAQ. The CDR3 here is CASSPRTSGGPYNEQFF. The CDR3 bases are TGTGCCAGCAGCCCGAGGACTAGCGGGGGGCCCTACAATGAGCAGTTCTTC.

This clone was detected a few times. This chain joins TRBV6-5 and TRBJ1-2; D perhaps matches TRBD1 (5 bases). The CDR3 contains 13 residues. Germline V gives CDR1 MNHEY, CDR2 SVGAGI. Trimming removed 6 bases from V and 4 bases from J, with 12 bases in between. In DNA form, the CDR3 reads TGTGCCAGCAGCCTTAGACAGTTCTATGGCTACACCTTC. It encodes CASSLRQFYGYTF.